This record concerns one T cell receptor beta chain sequence. Its antigen remains unidentified. This sample stems from a study of CD4 T cells in relation to SARS-CoV-2 and coronaviruses. Study as a whole: TCR beta CDR3s were sequenced after roughly nine-day antigen culture of PBMCs. Negative control cultures got HIV-1 Nef peptides or no peptide. The restricting HLA molecule for shared crossreactive spike epitopes was mapped.

Per the germline V gene, CDR1 is SGDLS and CDR2 is YYNGEE. This CDR3 spans 13 amino acids. V was shortened by 3 bases and J by 5 bases, with 11 bases between the two germline ends. Sequencing used immunoSEQ multiplex PCR; TCRdb keeps in-frame clones, though not all of them. The table includes tens of thousands of clones, roughly 76% detected once. Before the COVID-19 pandemic, during about 2010-2018, CD4+ T cells were taken from unexposed donors. CD4+ T cells were isolated from the cells after around eleven days of culture. Cells permitting, SARS-CoV-2 S/N and four cold-coronavirus spikes were tested on unexposed-donor CD4+ T cells.

The chain has TRBV9 and TRBJ2-5, with no clear D. The clonotype was recovered from a human donor in good health. The sample was CD4+ T cells from PBMCs, cultured in vitro. Here the CDR3 DNA reads TGTGCCAGCAGCGGAAGAACGGCGGAGACCCAGTACTTC. It encodes CASSGRTAETQYF.